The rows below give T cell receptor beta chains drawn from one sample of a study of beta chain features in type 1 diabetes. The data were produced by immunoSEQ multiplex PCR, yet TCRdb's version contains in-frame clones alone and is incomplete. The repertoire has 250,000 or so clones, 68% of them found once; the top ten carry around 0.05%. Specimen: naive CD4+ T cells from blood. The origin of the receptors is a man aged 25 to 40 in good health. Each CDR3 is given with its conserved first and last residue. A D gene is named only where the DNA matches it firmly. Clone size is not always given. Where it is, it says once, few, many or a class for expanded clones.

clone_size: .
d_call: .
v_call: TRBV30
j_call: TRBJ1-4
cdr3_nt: TGTGCCTGGAGTGTAAGAGGACAGGAAAAACTGTTTTTT
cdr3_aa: CAWSVRGQEKLFF

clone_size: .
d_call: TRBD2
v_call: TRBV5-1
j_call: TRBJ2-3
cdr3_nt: TGCGCCAGCAGCTCCAAAGTAGCGGGAGTTAGCACAGATACGCAGTATTTT
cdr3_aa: CASSSKVAGVSTDTQYF

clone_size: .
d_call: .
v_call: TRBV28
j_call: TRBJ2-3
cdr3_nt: TGTGCCAGCCTGTCCCTAGCACTTGCCACAGATACGCAGTATTTT
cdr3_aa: CASLSLALATDTQYF

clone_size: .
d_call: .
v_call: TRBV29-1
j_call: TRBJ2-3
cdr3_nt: TGCAGCGTTAAGCAGGTTTTGGGAGATACGCAGTATTTT
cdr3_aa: CSVKQVLGDTQYF

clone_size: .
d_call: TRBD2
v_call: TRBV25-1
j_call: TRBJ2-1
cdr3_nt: TGTGCCAGCAGTGCCCCTAGCGGGCATTTGGGAAATGAGCAGTTCTTC
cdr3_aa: CASSAPSGHLGNEQFF

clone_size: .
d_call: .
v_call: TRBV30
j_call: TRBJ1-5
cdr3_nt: TGTGCCTGGAGTGGACGGGGGGACCAGCCCCAGCATTTT
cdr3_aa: CAWSGRGDQPQHF

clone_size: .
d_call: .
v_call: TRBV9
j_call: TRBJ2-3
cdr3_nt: TGTGCCAGCAGCGTAGCTATCGGAGGGGGCCCAGATACGCAGTATTTT
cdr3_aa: CASSVAIGGGPDTQYF

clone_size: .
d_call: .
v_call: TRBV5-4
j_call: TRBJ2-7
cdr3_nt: TGTGCCAGCAGCTTGGATCGGGGGCTCTTATCCTACGAGCAGTACTTC
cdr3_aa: CASSLDRGLLSYEQYF

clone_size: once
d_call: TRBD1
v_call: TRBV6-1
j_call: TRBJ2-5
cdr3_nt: TGTGCCAGCAGTGAAGCGCTTCGGACAGGTTGGAGTGAGACCCAGTACTTC
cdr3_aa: CASSEALRTGWSETQYF

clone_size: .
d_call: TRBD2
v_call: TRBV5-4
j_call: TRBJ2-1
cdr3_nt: TGTGCCAGCAGCACTGCCACTAGCGGTCTGGGCAATGAGCAGTTCTTC
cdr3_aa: CASSTATSGLGNEQFF

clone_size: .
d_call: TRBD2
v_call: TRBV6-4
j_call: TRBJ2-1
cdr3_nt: TGTGCCAGCAGTGAGAGTAGCGGGACTTCCTACAATGAGCAGTTCTTC
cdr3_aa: CASSESSGTSYNEQFF

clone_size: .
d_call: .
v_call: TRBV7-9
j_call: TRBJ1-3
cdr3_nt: TGTGCCAGCAGCCCGGATGGAAACACCATATATTTT
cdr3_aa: CASSPDGNTIYF

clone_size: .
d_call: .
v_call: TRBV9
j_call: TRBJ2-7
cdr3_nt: TGTGCCAGCAGCCGACCTGGCTACGAGCAGTACTTC
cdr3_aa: CASSRPGYEQYF

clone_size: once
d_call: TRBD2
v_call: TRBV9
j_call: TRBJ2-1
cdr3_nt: TGTGCCAGCAGCGTAACGTGGCTAGCGGGAGTCTCCTACAATGAGCAGTTCTTC
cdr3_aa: CASSVTWLAGVSYNEQFF

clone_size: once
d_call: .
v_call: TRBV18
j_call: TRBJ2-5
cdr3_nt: TGTGCCAGCTCACCAATGGAAGAGACCCAGTACTTC
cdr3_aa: CASSPMEETQYF

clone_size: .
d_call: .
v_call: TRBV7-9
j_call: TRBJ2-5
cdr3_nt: TGTGCCAGCACCCCAGAAGGGGAGACCCAGTACTTC
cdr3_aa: CASTPEGETQYF

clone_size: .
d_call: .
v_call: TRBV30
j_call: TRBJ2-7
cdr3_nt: TGTGCCTGGAGTGTTGGACAGACAATATCCTACGAGCAGTACTTC
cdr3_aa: CAWSVGQTISYEQYF

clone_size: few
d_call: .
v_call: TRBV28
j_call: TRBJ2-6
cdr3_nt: TGTGCCAGCAGTTTATGGGCTTTTGCCTCTGGGGCCAACGTCCTGACTTTC
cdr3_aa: CASSLWAFASGANVLTF

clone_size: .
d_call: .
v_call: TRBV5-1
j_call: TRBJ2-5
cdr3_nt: TGCGCCAGCAGCTTGAGAGGGACGGGCCAAGAGACCCAGTACTTC
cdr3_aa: CASSLRGTGQETQYF

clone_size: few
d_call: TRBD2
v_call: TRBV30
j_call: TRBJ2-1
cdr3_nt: TGTGCCTGGAGTTCTAGCGGGAGCTCCTACAATGAGCAGTTCTTC
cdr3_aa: CAWSSSGSSYNEQFF

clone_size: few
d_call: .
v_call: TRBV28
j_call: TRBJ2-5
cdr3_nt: TGTGCCAGCAGGATAACACCGGGACTCCAAGAGACCCAGTACTTC
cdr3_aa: CASRITPGLQETQYF

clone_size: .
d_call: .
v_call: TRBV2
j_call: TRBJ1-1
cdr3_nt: TGTGCCAGCATGGATCCCGTGTTTTTCTCGGCTGAAGCTTTCTTT
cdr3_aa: CASMDPVFFSAEAFF

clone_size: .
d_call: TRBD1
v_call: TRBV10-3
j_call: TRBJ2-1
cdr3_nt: TGTGCCATCAGTAAGGACAGGAGCTCCTACAATGAGCAGTTCTTC
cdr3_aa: CAISKDRSSYNEQFF